This TCR beta chain was sequenced during a study of response to subunit inactivated influenza vaccine (dated by TCRdb to 2016 to 2019). Regarding the study in general: The study used deep quantitative T cell receptor repertoire profiling to track responses to a trivalent subunit inactivated influenza vaccine.

The CDR3 runs 12 residues from the cysteine to the phenylalanine. Only CDR3 DNA is held: 36 bases, read in frame from base 1. Relative to germline, V is 7 bases shorter and J is 8 bases shorter, with 12 bases between their ends. Reading the germline V gene gives CDR1 MDHEN and CDR2 SYDVKM. Findings and caveats that apply to the study as a whole: It was suggested by the authors that each seasonal influenza vaccination may recruit only a limited number of new T cells.

The library was generated by RT-PCR. The sample was run on an Illumina HiSeq 2500. The public reads were run again by TCRdb, first through fastp at Q25 and then through MiXCR, and only productive beta chains were kept. Rows with a matching CDR3 protein are joined into one entry that keeps the most common DNA and genes. The sample table records about 570,000 distinct CDR3 sequences; over 9% of these occur just once. Together, the top ten hold approximately 11% of the sample. As regards this clonotype: Its target antigen remains unknown. Per-base qualities were not stored, and no clone one base away is much larger.

The same sample was also used in a study of T cells expressing NK-cell markers. That second publication adds: TCR beta cDNA libraries were made by 5'RACE template switching that added a universal primer site and unique molecular identifiers. In sorted CD3+CD56+NKG2C+, CD3+CD56+NKG2C- and CD3+CD56-NKG2C+ T-cell subsets from eight or nine donors, TCR beta-chain repertoires were profiled. Of the eight sequenced donors, seven were found to be HCMV-seropositive and one was found to be HCMV-seronegative. To restrict sorting to alphabetaTCR-expressing T cells, an anti-gammadeltaTCR antibody was added in several experiments. In over 5 donors, the dominant CD3+CD56+NKG2C+ clonotypes were among the top 10 CD8+ clonotypes and accounted for about 1.0-8% of CD8+ T cells. Those dominant clonotypes were again the most abundant among CD3+CD56-NKG2C+ cells in a few donors, at roughly 25-60.1%. Whether the expanded NKG2C-expressing T cell clones were specific for HCMV antigens was left unclear. All eight donors whose samples were sequenced were randomly selected healthy volunteers, three of them men and five women. A commercial ELISA kit detecting HCMV-specific IgG in serum was used to determine HCMV serostatus. Ficoll density gradient centrifugation was used to isolate peripheral blood mononuclear cells from blood. Bulk peripheral blood T-cell repertoires were additionally sequenced from unsorted PBMC for six donors. cDNA synthesis was primed from the TCR beta constant segment and was followed by two successive PCR amplification steps. Sequencing of the libraries produced 2 x 150 bp reads on Illumina HiSeq 2000/2500, MiSeq or NextSeq. MIGEC was used to demultiplex reads and group reads by UMI, and MiTCR was used to assemble and quantify clonotypes. To remove erroneous sequences, TCR cDNA sequences were retained only when supported by two or more reads. The tcR package was used for downstream repertoire analysis, with clonotypes matched between fractions based on CDR3 nucleotide sequence plus V segment. Antigen specificity was annotated against VDJdb with VDJmatch, allowing one amino acid substitution in CDR3.

This clonotype was sampled from a middle-aged man who received an inactivated influenza vaccine. Donor details come from another sample of the same person, matched by shared clones. The sample was PBMCs from blood, taken on the day of vaccination. The sequence links TRBV28 to TRBJ2-1; TRBD2 is possibly the D segment (6 matching bases). The bases are TGTGCCAGCAATGGGGGGTCGCATGAGCAGTTCTTC. This is translated as CASNGGSHEQFF. The full variable domain, with segments outside the CDR3 supplied by the reference TRBV28 and TRBJ2-1 proteins, appears as DVKVTQSSRYLVKRTGEKVFLECVQDMDHENMFWYRQDPGLGLRLIYFSYDVKMKEKGDIPEGYSVSREKKERFSLILESASTNQTSMYLCASNGGSHEQFFGPGTRLTVL.